Listed here are 28 T cell receptor beta chains from one sample, sequenced in a study of PD-L1 blockade in urothelial cancer. Time point indicated: peripheral blood 6 weeks after treatment start. Produced via immunoSEQ multiplex PCR; TCRdb's table is partial and in-frame only. There are 45,000 to 60,000 clones in the sample; 88% occur only once, and less than 3% lies in the top ten. The material sequenced was PBMCs, taken around atezolizumab (anti-PD-L1) treatment. The receptor source for this set is a man in his 60s with urothelial cancer.

J is TRBJ2-7 and V is TRBV7-6, with 8 bases aligning to TRBD1. Germline values: CDR1 SGHVS, CDR2 FNYEAQ. The V gene end was trimmed by 3 bases and the J gene end by 7 bases; junction bases not matched to a gene: 5. The CDR3 contains 13 residues. The CDR3 DNA reads TGTGCCAGCAGCTTGGACCGGGACAGGGAGCAGTACTTC. This sequence encodes CASSLDRDREQYF.

The chain has TRBV6-1 and TRBJ1-2; D is unresolved. The germline V and J ends were trimmed by 6 bases and 8 bases, with 16 bases remaining between them. The CDR3 spans 13 residues. The germline CDR1 and CDR2 sequences are MNHNS and SASEGT. The CDR3, as DNA: TGTGCCAGCAGCGGTTCCGGAGCTTCGGGCTACACCTTC. Its protein product is CASSGSGASGYTF.

This chain joins TRBV27 and TRBJ2-7; TRBD1 matches 10 bases. The CDR3 extends over 17 amino acids. CDR1 and CDR2 (germline): MNHEY, SMNVEV (reference sequence). J lost 2 bases, V lost 8 bases, and 15 bases had no gene match. The CDR3 here is CASFRDRGSSSPYEQYF. CDR3 coding DNA: TGTGCCAGCTTTAGGGACAGGGGTAGCTCGAGCCCCTACGAGCAGTACTTC.

The genes are TRBV10-3 and TRBJ2-7; 10 nucleotides agree with TRBD1. The germline V gene has CDR1 ENHRY and CDR2 SYGVKD. The CDR3 loop spans 16 amino acids. V was pared by 3 bases and J by 3 bases, with 8 bases of the junction left unmatched. The CDR3 loop reads CAISDPDRGPYYEQYF. In DNA, the CDR3 is TGTGCCATCAGTGACCCCGACAGGGGGCCTTACTACGAGCAGTACTTC.

The chain is built from TRBV4-1 and TRBJ2-4, with 14 nucleotides matching TRBD2. The junction had 5 bases not matched to a gene; V was cut back by 2 bases and J by 2 bases. CDR1 MGHRA and CDR2 YSYEKL come from the germline V gene. The CDR3 sequence is 18 residues long. CDR3 nucleotide sequence: TGCGCCAGCAGCCAATGGACTAGCGGGGGGAATTCCAAAAACATTCAGTACTTC. It specifies CASSQWTSGGNSKNIQYF.

The rearrangement joins TRBV28 to TRBJ2-1, with TRBD2 as a possible D gene (6 bases). The V end lost 6 bases, the J end lost 7 bases, and 13 bases lay between the germline ends. Per the germline V gene, CDR1 is MDHEN and CDR2 is SYDVKM. The CDR3 consists of 13 residues. The CDR3 nucleotides read TGTGCCAGCAGGGAGGGACTTCGAAATGAGCAGTTCTTC. Translated: CASREGLRNEQFF.

This clone was observed a single time. The V call is TRBV25-1, the J call TRBJ2-1, with a possible D match to TRBD2 (5 bases). CDR1 is MGHDK and CDR2 is SYGVNS in the germline V gene. This CDR3 is 15 amino acids long. Deletions cut 3 bases from V and 5 bases from J, with 14 bases between. CDR3 nucleotides: TGTGCCAGCAGTGACGGAAGCGGACGGGACAATGAGCAGTTCTTC. Amino acid sequence: CASSDGSGRDNEQFF. The full variable domain, completed using reference TRBV25-1 and TRBJ2-1, is EADIYQTPRYLVIGTGKKITLECSQTMGHDKMYWYQQDPGMELHLIHYSYGVNSTEKGDLSSESTVSRIRTEHFPLTLESARPSHTSQYLCASSDGSGRDNEQFFGPGTRLTVL.

The chain employs TRBV7-9 and TRBJ1-3; 9 bases are shared with TRBD1. The CDR3 is made up of 14 amino acids. CDR1 is SEHNR, CDR2 FQNEAQ, per germline (reference sequence). Trimming cost V 4 bases and J 11 bases; bases outside gene matches: 9. The CDR3 is CASSSVPGQGSIYF. DNA of the CDR3: TGTGCCAGCAGCTCAGTCCCGGGACAGGGATCCATATATTTT.

V usage is TRBV5-1 and J usage is TRBJ2-4, with TRBD1 as a possible D gene (7 bases). CDR3 size: 20 residues. The V end lost 3 bases, the J end lost 1 base, and 26 bases lay between the germline ends. From germline, CDR1 is SGHRS and CDR2 YFSETQ. The CDR3 spells CASSWDSENRGNVAKNIQYF. In DNA, the CDR3 is TGCGCCAGCAGCTGGGACTCGGAGAACAGGGGAAATGTCGCCAAAAACATTCAGTACTTC.

This clone was observed once. CDR3 DNA sequence: TGTGCCAGCAGGCGTGGACAGGGGGGTGGAGGCTACACCTTC. Its protein product is CASRRGQGGGGYTF. This sequence joins TRBV6-5 and TRBJ1-2; 10 bases line up with TRBD1. J gave up 8 bases and V 6 bases, and 9 bases lay outside the gene matches. Germline V gene lookup returns CDR1 MNHEY and CDR2 SVGAGI. The CDR3 extends over 14 amino acids.

This chain uses TRBV18 with TRBJ2-3; 7 positions match TRBD2. The CDR3 extends over 14 amino acids. Germline loops: CDR1 KGHSH, CDR2 LQKENI. J gave up 0 bases and V 6 bases, and 3 bases lay outside the gene matches. The CDR3 region has the DNA TGTGCCAGCTCCCTCGGGGGGAGCACAGATACGCAGTATTTT. Its protein is CASSLGGSTDTQYF.

This chain uses TRBV6-1 with TRBJ2-7; 8 bases are a match to TRBD2. The length of the CDR3 is 14 residues. Germline CDR1 is MNHNS and CDR2 is SASEGT. Trimming removed 3 bases from V and 2 bases from J; junction bases left unmatched: 3. The CDR3 protein is CASSDAGGPYEQYF. The CDR3 DNA is TGTGCCAGCAGTGACGCGGGGGGTCCCTACGAGCAGTACTTC.

The gene calls are TRBV5-4 and TRBJ2-3; D remains ambiguous. This CDR3 has 14 amino acids. Germline V CDR1 and CDR2: SGHNT, YYREEE (reference sequence). Between the trimmed V and J ends, which lost 4 bases and 2 bases, there was a span of 11 bases. The DNA of the CDR3 is TGTGCCAGCAGCGGCGACATTTACACAGATACGCAGTATTTT. Translating gives CASSGDIYTDTQYF.

The genes are TRBV7-2 and TRBJ2-7, with 9 nucleotides matching TRBD1. The germline V gene has CDR1 SGHTA and CDR2 FQGNSA. Trimming removed 2 bases from V and 3 bases from J; junction bases left unmatched: 2. The CDR3 length is 14 residues. CDR3 sequence reads: CASSLPDRGYEQYF. The CDR3 DNA reads as TGTGCCAGCAGCTTACCGGACAGGGGCTACGAGCAGTACTTC.

This chain uses TRBV27 with TRBJ2-1; TRBD1 matches at 9 bases. CDR1 is MNHEY, CDR2 SMNVEV, per germline (reference sequence). The CDR3 loop spans 16 amino acids. V was pared by 6 bases and J by 7 bases, with 13 bases of the junction left unmatched. CDR3 region: CASSRTTGGAKNEQFF. DNA of the CDR3: TGTGCCAGCAGCCGGACTACAGGGGGCGCGAAAAATGAGCAGTTCTTC.

V and J are TRBV19 and TRBJ2-5, with 10 bases matching TRBD2. Per germline, CDR1 LNHDA and CDR2 SQIVND (reference sequence). J gave up 4 bases and V 6 bases, and 5 bases lay outside the gene matches. The CDR3 totals 14 residues. The CDR3 sequence: CASSQREGLETQYF. The CDR3 DNA sequence: TGTGCCAGTAGCCAGCGGGAGGGCCTAGAGACCCAGTACTTC.

This chain connects TRBV5-1 to TRBJ1-4; 7 bases fit TRBD1. The CDR3 covers 16 residues. Germline V gene sequence: CDR1 SGHRS, CDR2 YFSETQ. V trimming: 4 bases; J trimming: 4 bases; junction bases outside the gene matches: 10. CDR3 loop: CASSKTPGQLNEKLFF. The CDR3 bases are TGCGCCAGCAGCAAAACCCCGGGACAGCTTAATGAAAAACTGTTTTTT.

The chain links TRBV28 to TRBJ2-1; 15 nucleotides match TRBD2. The CDR3 is 16 residues long. CDR1 is MDHEN and CDR2 is SYDVKM in the germline V gene. With V trimmed by 4 bases and J by 9 bases, 7 bases remained unmatched. CDR3 residues: CASSSGLAGGVGEQFF. CDR3 coding DNA: TGTGCCAGCAGTTCGGGACTAGCGGGAGGTGTAGGTGAGCAGTTCTTC.

J is TRBJ2-6 and V is TRBV18; 10 positions match TRBD1. The germline CDR1 and CDR2 sequences are KGHSH and LQKENI. The CDR3 runs 22 residues. V dropped 3 bases and J dropped 0; count of bases not matched to a gene: 17. In nucleotides, the CDR3 is TGTGCCAGCTCACCGTTCCGGGACAGGGGACCCATGGTTTCCTCTGGGGCCAACGTCCTGACTTTC. It translates to CASSPFRDRGPMVSSGANVLTF.

The V and J genes are TRBV28 and TRBJ2-5; D is uncertain. V was trimmed by 3 bases and J by 2 bases, leaving 10 bases between them. This CDR3 is built from 14 residues. Germline loops: CDR1 MDHEN, CDR2 SYDVKM. The CDR3 DNA follows: TGTGCCAGCAGTTTCCCCTCTCGGCAAGAGACCCAGTACTTC. Residues: CASSFPSRQETQYF.

This clone was observed a single time. The chain has TRBV1 and TRBJ1-2; the table gives TRBD1 as D, unverified against the DNA. TRBV1 is assigned pseudogene status. This CDR3 contains 15 residues. This CDR3 reads CTSSQDAPGEYGYTF. The CDR3 region has the DNA TGCACCAGCAGCCAAGATGCCCCAGGGGAATATGGCTACACCTTC.

The chain is built from TRBV15 and TRBJ2-5; 7 bases align to TRBD1. The germline gives CDR1 LNHNV, CDR2 YYDKDF (reference sequence). The trim removed 1 base at V and 2 bases at J, leaving 10 bases unmatched. This CDR3 comprises 17 residues. The CDR3 DNA reads TGTGCCACCAGCAGAGTTTTCGGGGCAGGGGGACAAGAGACCCAGTACTTC. Its protein product is CATSRVFGAGGQETQYF.

The V call is TRBV5-6, the J call TRBJ1-2; TRBD1 is a possible D gene (5 bases). Trimming removed 4 bases from V and 8 bases from J, with 21 bases in between. In germline, CDR1 is SGHDT, CDR2 YYEEEE. This CDR3 contains 15 residues. The CDR3 DNA reads as TGTGCCAGCAGCCCCTCGTTGCGGGAGGGGAGCGGCTACACCTTC. This gives the protein CASSPSLREGSGYTF.

The V gene is TRBV21-1, the J gene TRBJ2-3; the table gives TRBD2 as D, unverified against the DNA. TRBV21-1 is designated a pseudogene. This CDR3 region has 14 residues. Here the CDR3 reads CASTLSGGADTQYF. CDR3 in DNA: TGTGCCAGCACCTTGAGCGGGGGAGCAGATACGCAGTATTTT.

This chain uses TRBV9 with TRBJ2-2, with D tentatively TRBD1 (6 bases). CDR3 length: 16 amino acids. Trimming took off 0 bases at V and 2 bases at J, with 11 bases between the two ends. CDR1 is SGDLS and CDR2 is YYNGEE in the germline V gene. The CDR3 DNA sequence: TGTGCCAGCAGCGTAGGTCTGGGGGCAAACACCGGGGAGCTGTTTTTT. The encoded protein is CASSVGLGANTGELFF.

V usage is TRBV30 and J usage is TRBJ1-1; TRBD1 matches 9 bases. CDR3 length: 12 amino acids. CDR1 is GTSNPN and CDR2 is SVGIG in the germline V gene (reference sequence). V lost 1 base and J lost 10; bases outside the gene matches: 4. The CDR3 protein is CAWSEGTGPAFF. In DNA form, the CDR3 reads TGTGCCTGGAGTGAAGGGACAGGGCCAGCTTTCTTT. The full variable domain, in which reference TRBV30 and TRBJ1-1 provide the parts outside the CDR3, is SQTIHQWPATLVQPVGSPLSLECTVEGTSNPNLYWYRQAAGRGLQLLFYSVGIGQISSEVPQNLSASRPQDRQFILSSKKLLLSDSGFYLCAWSEGTGPAFFGQGTRLTVV.

The chain links TRBV10-1 to TRBJ2-6, with D perhaps matching TRBD1 (5 bases). The CDR3 is 14 residues long. From germline, CDR1 is WNHNN and CDR2 SYGVQD (reference sequence). Trimming stripped 4 bases from V and 1 base from J, with 5 bases between. CDR3 sequence (DNA): TGCGCCAGCAGTGCAGGGTCTGGGGCCAACGTCCTGACTTTC. Translation: CASSAGSGANVLTF.

This chain links TRBV4-2 with TRBJ1-2, with D tentatively TRBD1 (6 bases). This CDR3 contains 15 residues. Per the germline V gene, CDR1 is LGHNA and CDR2 is YNFKEQ. V lost 4 bases and J lost 4, with 16 bases in between. This chain's CDR3 is CASSPQGGPAYGYTF. The CDR3 region has the DNA TGTGCCAGCAGCCCTCAAGGGGGACCGGCCTATGGCTACACCTTC.